This entry is about one T cell receptor (beta chain). Its cognate antigen has yet to be identified. No quality values exist for individual bases; no much larger clone is one base distant. This sample is drawn from a study of cytomegalovirus exposure and HLA in healthy donors (TCRdb year 2017). General notes on the study: An earlier analysis of some 600 of the donors reported 250 to 300 Gb of sequence data and 95 million to 120 million unique TCR beta sequences obtained from 180 million or so T cells. The study was designed to test whether signatures of past pathogen exposure could be identified by cataloging public T cell receptors. Five DR-DQ haplotypes were handled as single units for association and clustering, since linkage in the cohort was strong. A later genetic analysis used genome-wide SNP genotypes for about 60% of the 666 donors, treating that subset as a discovery cohort. The study combined high-throughput TCR immunosequencing, statistical association of individual TCRs with disease status, and machine learning to predict cytomegalovirus infection status. A separate validation cohort of 100 to 150 different subjects was used in addition to the roughly 620-subject first cohort. The study profiled the T cell repertoires of hundreds of subjects by immunosequencing and related them to cytomegalovirus serostatus. Among the 398 genotyped donors, about 85% belonged to the genetic ancestry cluster associated with self-reported Caucasian donors. Among under 450 genotyped donors of the cohort, an average of approximately 240,000 unique TCR beta nucleotide sequences were sequenced per donor, approximately 20% of them non-productive. Roughly 300 gigabases of sequencing data and around 85 million unique TCR sequences made up an early release that covered approximately 700 HLA-typed donors. The number of donors typed differed by locus, with about 629-630 for A, B, C, DRB1 and DQB1, about 500 for DQA1, some 570 for DPA1, and some 470 for DPB1. In a later analysis, previously published TCR beta repertoires from 500 to 750 donors were re-analyzed and high-resolution HLA genotyping was added so that TCR occurrence patterns could be studied. The later analysis used no new phenotypic data to find candidate immune exposures, relying instead on TCR beta sequences and their occurrence across donors. Both class I and class II loci were covered by HLA typing, at four-digit resolution. Donor age, sex, ethnicity and CMV serostatus were collected together with the repertoire data. An earlier analysis of about 600 of the donors used high-throughput TCR beta sequencing to judge whether each TCR beta V gene segment behaved as functional or pseudogenic. Every discovery cohort repertoire had been produced on one sequencing platform. Beyond this particular receptor, the publication reports: A later genetic analysis reported fewer N-insertions in productive TCRs among donors in an Asian-associated ancestry cluster than the roughly 650-donor mean. Correlated functional status among segregating V segments might reflect linkage disequilibrium, but an unknown experimental factor could not be ruled out. The earlier analysis of approximately 590 of the donors excluded roughly 17 rarely observed V segments, including chromosome 9 orphons, because counts were too low. The 87-base-pair reads could not distinguish some IMGT-functional V segments, including TRBV6-2 and TRBV6-3, so those segments were excluded. The cohort was sequenced for TCR beta chains only, and without alpha or paired-chain data the features that could be detected were limited. Specific HLA alleles were associated with 15,000 to 20,000 TCR beta sequences at a false discovery rate of 0.05 in a later analysis. Three of the identified cytomegalovirus-associated TCR beta chains were confirmed in vitro to be specific for cytomegalovirus antigens. A later analysis found that HLA-associated TCR beta chains were more clonally expanded and had lower generation probabilities than equally common non-associated chains. Immune exposure information for the cohort was limited to CMV serostatus. A later analysis found that most CMV-associated TCR beta chains appeared HLA-restricted, with HLA associations seemingly driven largely by CMV exposure. In both the original and validation cohorts, the classifier was reported to diagnose cytomegalovirus status with high specificity and sensitivity. Presence/absence analyses assumed roughly uniform sequencing depth across donors, an assumption that may not hold. According to a later analysis, TCR association rates differed among HLA loci, with DRB1 alleles showing the most associated TCRs and HLA-C alleles showing the fewest. A cluster of highly shared sequence variants was judged likely to be a technical artifact of the sequencing pipeline. A later genetic analysis associated a missense DCLRE1C variant with V-gene and J-gene trimming of TCR beta chains, and an independent cohort replicated the association. The study gave a list of over 150 TCR beta chains associated with cytomegalovirus. In a later analysis, several top co-occurrence clusters were reported to appear linked to parvovirus B19, influenza, CMV and Epstein-Barr virus. Most TCR sequences were seen in very few donors, while some public TCRs were found in many individuals. The authors suggested that the approach could potentially be extended to other disease states and immunological phenotypes. A further reported finding was that TCR beta sequences accurately predicted the HLA-A and HLA-B alleles for most subjects in the first cohort. Strong co-occurrence of HLA alleles, especially DR and DQ, made assigning TCR associations to individual alleles difficult. HLA typing was unavailable for some donors at each locus, so association tests used only the typed subset. Broadly in line with IMGT annotations, most TCR beta V segments showed up in productive rearrangements about 87% or about 30% of the time in an earlier analysis of 587 of the donors.

The CDR3 contains 20 residues, cysteine and phenylalanine counted. Only the CDR3 portion is preserved as DNA: 60 bases, with reading frame beginning at the first base. From the germline V gene, CDR1 is LGHNA and CDR2 is YNFKEQ. V drops 0 bases and J drops 1 base, leaving 24 bases in between. The library was made by the immunoSEQ multiplex PCR assay. For the multiplex PCR, a mixture combining 60 forward primers for TCR Vbeta segments and 13 reverse primers for TCR Jbeta segments was used. The CDR3 region of rearranged TCR beta genes was amplified from genomic DNA by a multiplex PCR assay. The amplified TCR beta libraries were sequenced on the Illumina HiSeq System as 87-base-pair reads. The paper's data handling went like this. A later analysis counted some 80 million unique TCR beta chains across the 666 repertoires, and 10 million to 12 million of these chains were shared by at least two donors. To remove PCR and sequencing errors, raw reads were error-corrected and collapsed into unique sequences using a nearest-neighbor algorithm that merged closely related sequences. CDR3 sequences were aligned to IMGT reference sequences to assign V, D and J gene segments. Each retained sequence needed at least a six-nucleotide match to both a V gene segment and a J gene segment. Rearrangements were called productive when the CDR3 lacked stop codons and stayed in frame with V and J; all others were non-productive. CDR3 was defined by IMGT convention, running from the second conserved V-encoded cysteine to the conserved J-encoded phenylalanine. The earlier analysis of 500 to 600 of the donors excluded sequences that lacked an unambiguous match to a single V gene segment. In an earlier analysis of approximately 560 of the donors, a V segment was called functional when productive rearrangements were above 56.7%, and segregating when the standard deviation between donors exceeded 5%. A statistical classification framework was built for diagnosing cytomegalovirus status from the catalog of TCR beta chain sequences. V and J gene assignment, in a later analysis, came from comparing TCR nucleotide sequences with IMGT/GENE-DB human TR gene sequences. In a later analysis, CDR3 sequences and most-parsimonious VDJ recombination scenarios were assigned using the TCRdist pipeline. A later analysis defined each TCR beta chain by its CDR3 amino acid sequence plus V-gene family, and excluded reads lacking a unique V-gene family. As a way to deal with suspected cross-contamination and a sequencing artifact, a later analysis dropped 450 to 700 nucleotide sequences that were highly shared and had low generation probability. In a later analysis, a clonal expansion index for each public chain was calculated from normalized within-repertoire ranks of inferred template counts. Generation probabilities in a later analysis came from a VDJ recombination model fitted to out-of-frame rearrangements, and those results were checked against IGoR. Hypergeometric tests were used in a later analysis to score TCR-TCR, TCR-HLA and TCR-CMV co-occurrence, with a repertoire-size bias correction applied to the TCR pairs. A later analysis estimated false discovery rates by permuting HLA or CMV assignments 20 times. In a later analysis, co-occurring TCRs were grouped with DBSCAN, and TCRdist sequence similarity was added when clustering was performed within HLA-allele-positive subsets. Co-occurrence clustering excluded repertoires with fewer than 30,000 or more than 120,000 public chains, plus five with anomalous nucleotide sharing. TCRdb stores this immuneACCESS table with in-frame sequences only. Part of the clones is absent; in the studies checked, under half of the shortfall reflects unresolved V genes, and no reason is known for the rest. V, J and clone size reflect that table, while D and trimming were determined from the DNA. For this sample there are 100,000 to 150,000 clones; approximately 73% appear just once. The ten largest make up about 4.9% of the sample.

The cohort was made up of 500 to 800 healthy bone marrow donors. All cohort members were sampled while nominally healthy, although unrecorded immune exposures were likely present. The donor tested CMV seropositive, placing the donor among the 289 seropositive members of the cohort. Every donor gave a peripheral blood sample, and the peripheral blood mononuclear cells from that sample were used for TCR beta sequencing. Genomic DNA was extracted from the blood cell samples with the Qiagen DNeasy Blood Extraction Kit. Sequencing was performed on PBMCs. The rearrangement combines TRBV4-2 with TRBJ2-5; 8 matching bases give a weak D call of TRBD2. The TCR sequence derives from a man aged 55 to 69 in good health and CMV-seropositive. The CDR3 reads CASSQEAGGRGENPQETQYF. The DNA is as follows: TGTGCCAGCAGCCAAGAGGCAGGGGGGCGGGGGGAAAACCCCCAAGAGACCCAGTACTTC.